The rows below give T cell receptor beta chains drawn from one sample of a study of T cell changes during pregnancy in multiple sclerosis. Assay used: immunoSEQ multiplex PCR; TCRdb lists only in-frame clones, some missing. In the table there are tens of thousands of clones, roughly 93% of which are singletons. Source: peripheral blood, taken in the second trimester of pregnancy. These receptors came from a female donor with multiple sclerosis, enrolled in a pregnancy study. Each CDR3 is given with its conserved first and last residue. Fields, in order: clone size, D gene, J gene, V gene, CDR3 DNA, CDR3 protein. D genes are given only for firm matches. Clone size is given for some rows only: seen once, a few or many times, or a class if the clone is expanded.

size: NA
D: NA
J: TRBJ2-7
V: TRBV4-1
DNA: TGCGCCAGCAGCCAAGTCGACGGAGGACAGGGTGCGGCGGGGGGGCGCTACGAGCAGTACTTC
CDR3: CASSQVDGGQGAAGGRYEQYF

size: NA
D: NA
J: TRBJ2-2
V: TRBV12-5
DNA: TGTGCATCGGGTGATGGCGGGGAGCTGTTTTTT
CDR3: CASGDGGELFF

size: NA
D: NA
J: TRBJ1-2
V: TRBV5-6
DNA: TGTGCCAGCAGATCCCTGTCCAGGACACGGTATGGCTACACCTTC
CDR3: CASRSLSRTRYGYTF

size: NA
D: NA
J: TRBJ1-6
V: TRBV2
DNA: TGTGCCAGCAGTGACAGGCAGGCGTATTCACCCCTCCACTTT
CDR3: CASSDRQAYSPLHF

size: NA
D: NA
J: TRBJ2-7
V: TRBV4-2
DNA: TGTGCCAGCAGCCAAGTGACTTCGTACGAGCAGTACTTC
CDR3: CASSQVTSYEQYF

size: NA
D: NA
J: TRBJ2-7
V: TRBV7-6
DNA: TGTGCCAGCAGCTTAACGGGTGGGAGGGAGCAGTACTTC
CDR3: CASSLTGGREQYF

size: NA
D: TRBD1
J: TRBJ2-2
V: TRBV19
DNA: TGTGCCAGTAGTGAGCAGGGGGCCACCGGGGAGCTGTTTTTT
CDR3: CASSEQGATGELFF

size: once
D: TRBD1
J: TRBJ1-1
V: TRBV7-6
DNA: TGTGCCAGCAGCTTAGAAGGGACAGCCACTGAAGCTTTCTTT
CDR3: CASSLEGTATEAFF

size: NA
D: TRBD1
J: TRBJ1-6
V: TRBV5-6
DNA: TGTGCCAGCAGTTTCCCGGACAGGGATAATTCACCCCTCCACTTT
CDR3: CASSFPDRDNSPLHF

size: NA
D: TRBD2
J: TRBJ2-1
V: TRBV27
DNA: TGTGCCAGCAGCCTCGGGGGGGCACCTGAGCAGTTCTTC
CDR3: CASSLGGAPEQFF

size: NA
D: NA
J: TRBJ2-7
V: TRBV9
DNA: TGTGCCAGCAGCGTAGGGGCGGGGGCCTCCTACGAGCAGTACTTC
CDR3: CASSVGAGASYEQYF

size: NA
D: NA
J: TRBJ2-7
V: TRBV5-4
DNA: TGTGCCAGCAGCCCCTCGGAGGGAGAGCAGTACTTC
CDR3: CASSPSEGEQYF

size: NA
D: TRBD1
J: TRBJ1-1
V: TRBV19
DNA: TGTGCCAGTAGTATAAGGCTCAACAGGGGAAGGAACACTGAAGCTTTCTTT
CDR3: CASSIRLNRGRNTEAFF

size: NA
D: NA
J: TRBJ2-5
V: TRBV6-1
DNA: TGTGCCAGCAGCTGGGGGGAAGGGGAGACCCAGTACTTC
CDR3: CASSWGEGETQYF

size: NA
D: TRBD1
J: TRBJ1-1
V: TRBV7-2
DNA: TGTGCCAGCAGCTTAGTTTCAGGGGGAGACACTGAAGCTTTCTTT
CDR3: CASSLVSGGDTEAFF

size: NA
D: TRBD2
J: TRBJ2-5
V: TRBV6-4
DNA: TGTGCCAGCAGTGAAACTAGCGGGGAGCAAGAGACCCAGTACTTC
CDR3: CASSETSGEQETQYF

size: once
D: TRBD1
J: TRBJ2-3
V: TRBV7-9
DNA: TGTGCCAGCAGCTTCAGGACAGGGCAATTCGGGGACAGCAAGCAGTATTTT
CDR3: CASSFRTGQFGDSKQYF

size: NA
D: NA
J: TRBJ2-7
V: TRBV5-8
DNA: TGTGCCAGCAGCTTTGGGGCAGGGTTCTCCGAGCAGTACTTC
CDR3: CASSFGAGFSEQYF

size: NA
D: NA
J: TRBJ2-7
V: TRBV19
DNA: TGTGCCAGTAGTCTATGGGGCCACGCCTCCTACGAGCAGTACTTC
CDR3: CASSLWGHASYEQYF

size: NA
D: NA
J: TRBJ1-2
V: TRBV4-1
DNA: TGCGCCAGCAGCCCCGGCATGGCAGGCCTTTATGGCTACACCTTC
CDR3: CASSPGMAGLYGYTF

size: few
D: TRBD2
J: TRBJ2-5
V: TRBV13
DNA: TGTGCCAGCAGCCTCCGGACTAGCGGGAGGTCCCGGGAGACCCAGTACTTC
CDR3: CASSLRTSGRSRETQYF

size: NA
D: NA
J: TRBJ2-7
V: TRBV4-1
DNA: TGCGCCAGCAGCCAAGATTGGCAGGGCGCCTACGAGCAGTACTTC
CDR3: CASSQDWQGAYEQYF

size: NA
D: NA
J: TRBJ2-2
V: TRBV7-6
DNA: TGTGCCAGCAGCTTAGGAACCCCGGGCACCGGGGAGCTGTTTTTT
CDR3: CASSLGTPGTGELFF

size: few
D: NA
J: TRBJ2-1
V: TRBV5-1
DNA: TGCGCCAGCAGCTTGTATACGGGCTCCTACAATGAGCAGTTCTTC
CDR3: CASSLYTGSYNEQFF

size: NA
D: TRBD1
J: TRBJ1-2
V: TRBV2
DNA: TGTGCCAGCAGCCCACAGGGGGCAGTTGGCTACACCTTC
CDR3: CASSPQGAVGYTF

size: NA
D: NA
J: TRBJ2-2
V: TRBV7-2
DNA: TGTGCCAGCAGCAAATCGACAATTGCCCTCACCGGGGAGCTGTTTTTT
CDR3: CASSKSTIALTGELFF

size: NA
D: TRBD1
J: TRBJ1-1
V: TRBV14
DNA: TGTGCCAGCAGCCCACAGGGGGCATACACTGAAGCTTTCTTT
CDR3: CASSPQGAYTEAFF

size: NA
D: NA
J: TRBJ2-7
V: TRBV6-6
DNA: TGTGCCAGCAGTTCTCCCGGGACAAGCTCCTACGAGCAGTACTTC
CDR3: CASSSPGTSSYEQYF

size: NA
D: TRBD2
J: TRBJ2-1
V: TRBV4-1
DNA: TGCGCCAGCAGCCGCGGACTAGCGGGAGGGGGTAGCTCCTACAATGAGCAGTTCTTC
CDR3: CASSRGLAGGGSSYNEQFF

size: NA
D: NA
J: TRBJ2-7
V: TRBV5-1
DNA: TGCGCCAGCAGCTTGAGGGACACAGGAGACGAGCAGTACTTC
CDR3: CASSLRDTGDEQYF

size: NA
D: NA
J: TRBJ1-1
V: TRBV18
DNA: TGTGCCAGCTCACACCTAGGACAGCCCGGGAACACTGAAGCTTTCTTT
CDR3: CASSHLGQPGNTEAFF

size: few
D: TRBD2
J: TRBJ2-1
V: TRBV4-1
DNA: TGCGCCAGCAGCCAAGTCGGAGCGGGGCTATACAATGAGCAGTTCTTC
CDR3: CASSQVGAGLYNEQFF

size: NA
D: NA
J: TRBJ1-1
V: TRBV6-5
DNA: TGTGCCAGCAGGGGACCCTGGGGGGTGAACACTGAAGCTTTCTTT
CDR3: CASRGPWGVNTEAFF

size: NA
D: NA
J: TRBJ1-1
V: TRBV13
DNA: TGTGCCAGCAGCCCCTACAGGGACGGTGACACTGAAGCTTTCTTT
CDR3: CASSPYRDGDTEAFF

size: NA
D: NA
J: TRBJ2-2
V: TRBV6-1
DNA: TGTGCCAGCAGTGAAGCGAGGCATGGACTCACCGGGGAGCTGTTTTTT
CDR3: CASSEARHGLTGELFF

size: NA
D: NA
J: TRBJ1-6
V: TRBV7-2
DNA: TGTGCCAGCAGTATAAACAGACAGCCTCGTCTCCTCCACTTT
CDR3: CASSINRQPRLLHF

size: NA
D: NA
J: TRBJ1-1
V: TRBV16
DNA: TGTGCCAGCAGCCAAAATCAGAACACTGAAGCTTTCTTT
CDR3: CASSQNQNTEAFF

size: NA
D: TRBD1
J: TRBJ1-1
V: TRBV11-1
DNA: TGTGCCAGCAGCTTCCAGGACAGGGCTGAAGCTTTCTTT
CDR3: CASSFQDRAEAFF

size: NA
D: NA
J: TRBJ2-3
V: TRBV5-5
DNA: TGTGCCAGCAGCTCCCGGGCGGGAGATACGCAGTATTTT
CDR3: CASSSRAGDTQYF

size: NA
D: NA
J: TRBJ1-3
V: TRBV4-1
DNA: TGCGCCAGCAGCCAAGTCCAGGGCCCCTTCTCTGGAAACACCATATATTTT
CDR3: CASSQVQGPFSGNTIYF

size: NA
D: TRBD1
J: TRBJ2-2
V: TRBV4-1
DNA: TGCGCCAGCAGCCAACTGACAGGGGGGGTGGGGGAGCTGTTTTTT
CDR3: CASSQLTGGVGELFF

size: NA
D: TRBD1
J: TRBJ1-4
V: TRBV5-4
DNA: TGTGCCAGCAGCCAATACGGGACAGTCCCACTGTTTTTT
CDR3: CASSQYGTVPLFF

size: NA
D: TRBD2
J: TRBJ2-5
V: TRBV4-1
DNA: TGCGCCAGCAGCCAGGATGAGGGGCCGGGACTGCGGGGGGAGACCCAGTACTTC
CDR3: CASSQDEGPGLRGETQYF

size: NA
D: NA
J: TRBJ2-7
V: TRBV5-4
DNA: TGTGCCAGCAGCTTGGCCACTACCTACGAGCAGTACTTC
CDR3: CASSLATTYEQYF

size: once
D: NA
J: TRBJ2-7
V: TRBV2
DNA: TGTGCCACCCAGAGTCGTCAGGGGCTCTACGAGCAGTACTTC
CDR3: CATQSRQGLYEQYF

size: NA
D: TRBD2
J: TRBJ2-7
V: TRBV2
DNA: TGTGCCAGCAGTGAAGCGCTAGCGGGGGCCTACGAGCAGTACTTC
CDR3: CASSEALAGAYEQYF

size: NA
D: NA
J: TRBJ1-1
V: TRBV9
DNA: TGTGCCAGCAGCTTTTCTTTGGGGAGGGACGCTGAAGCTTTCTTT
CDR3: CASSFSLGRDAEAFF

size: NA
D: NA
J: TRBJ2-1
V: TRBV6-1
DNA: TGTGCCAGTGACACTTCTATTGAGCAGTTCTTC
CDR3: CASDTSIEQFF

size: NA
D: NA
J: TRBJ1-5
V: TRBV27
DNA: TGTGCCACCAAAAGGTCGGGAAATCAGCCCCAGCATTTT
CDR3: CATKRSGNQPQHF

size: NA
D: TRBD1
J: TRBJ1-4
V: TRBV4-1
DNA: TGCGCCAGCAGCCAAGATTCGGGACAGGGGTACGAAAAACTGTTTTTT
CDR3: CASSQDSGQGYEKLFF

size: NA
D: TRBD1
J: TRBJ1-2
V: TRBV6-6
DNA: TGTGCCAGCTGGGACAGGGGCCTCTATGGCTACACCTTC
CDR3: CASWDRGLYGYTF

size: NA
D: TRBD1
J: TRBJ1-6
V: TRBV5-6
DNA: TGTGCCAGCAGCCCCGGGACAGGATTTAATTCACCCCTCCACTTT
CDR3: CASSPGTGFNSPLHF

size: NA
D: TRBD2
J: TRBJ2-3
V: TRBV2
DNA: TGTGCCAGCAGTGTACTAGCGGGGGGGCAAGATACGCAGTATTTT
CDR3: CASSVLAGGQDTQYF

size: NA
D: TRBD1
J: TRBJ1-4
V: TRBV6-1
DNA: TGTGCCAGCAGTGCGGCAGGGGGCAGTGAAAAACTGTTTTTT
CDR3: CASSAAGGSEKLFF

size: NA
D: NA
J: TRBJ2-7
V: TRBV2
DNA: TGTGCCAGCAGTGAAGCAAGTTTGGGACACCTCTACGAGCAGTACTTC
CDR3: CASSEASLGHLYEQYF

size: NA
D: NA
J: TRBJ2-2
V: TRBV18
DNA: TGTGCCAGCTCAATCACAGTGGCCGGGGAGCTGTTTTTT
CDR3: CASSITVAGELFF